This T cell receptor (beta chain) derives from a study of CD8+ T cells in alopecia areata. Overall study findings and caveats: Tofacitinib produced a significant decrease in scalp clonality and in expanded CD8+ clones among the top 100.

This clone occurred once. Its antigen is not identified. As for treatment: oral pan-JAK inhibitor, 5-10 mg twice daily. Samples from alopecia areata patients were lesional scalp punch biopsies and peripheral blood. The sequencing template was cDNA reverse transcribed from extracted RNA. Sequencing was performed with immunoSEQ multiplex PCR; in TCRdb, only in-frame clones are kept and a portion is missing. The data hold 200,000 to 250,000 clones, with around two fifths observed a single time. This sequence was found in a human donor with alopecia areata. The input for sequencing was CD4+ T cells sorted from blood, taken at approximately week 36, from a patient treated with tofacitinib.

The CDR3 spells CASSQDPGASGNEQFF. Here the CDR3 DNA reads TGTGCCAGCAGCCAAGATCCCGGGGCTAGCGGCAATGAGCAGTTCTTC. The rearrangement joins TRBV4-2 to TRBJ2-1; TRBD2 matches at 7 bases. Losses at the gene ends were 0 bases for V and 6 bases for J; bases not matched to a gene: 8. This CDR3 is 16 amino acids long. The germline V gene encodes CDR1 LGHNA and CDR2 YNFKEQ.